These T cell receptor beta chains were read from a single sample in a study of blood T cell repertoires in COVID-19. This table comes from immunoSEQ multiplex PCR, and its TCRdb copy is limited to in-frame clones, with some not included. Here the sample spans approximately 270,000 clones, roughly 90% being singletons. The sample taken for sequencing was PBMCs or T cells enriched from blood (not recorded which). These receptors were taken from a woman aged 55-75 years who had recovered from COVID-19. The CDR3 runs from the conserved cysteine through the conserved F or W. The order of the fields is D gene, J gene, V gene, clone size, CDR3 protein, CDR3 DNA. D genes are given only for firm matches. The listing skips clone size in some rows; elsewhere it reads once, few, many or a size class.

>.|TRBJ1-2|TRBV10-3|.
CATAGEGSYGYTF
TGTGCCACCGCCGGAGAAGGTAGCTATGGCTACACCTTC
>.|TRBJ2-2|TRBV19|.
CASSLMTASRGELFF
TGTGCCAGTAGTCTCATGACAGCCTCAAGGGGGGAGCTGTTTTTT
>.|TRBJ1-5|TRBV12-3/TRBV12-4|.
CASLKYSNQPQHF
TGTGCCAGTTTAAAATATAGCAATCAGCCCCAGCATTTT
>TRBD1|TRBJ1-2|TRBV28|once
CASHRGQGAGYTF
TGTGCCAGCCACCGTGGACAGGGAGCAGGCTACACCTTC
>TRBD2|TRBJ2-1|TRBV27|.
CASRVRVSGGSLSYNEQFF
TGTGCCAGCAGGGTGAGGGTTAGCGGGGGCTCCTTATCCTACAATGAGCAGTTCTTC
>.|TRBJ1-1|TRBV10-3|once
CAISGHLNTEAFF
TGTGCCATCAGCGGACATCTGAACACTGAAGCTTTCTTT
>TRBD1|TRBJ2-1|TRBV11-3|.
CASSTGQGKFNEQFF
TGTGCCAGCAGCACTGGACAGGGTAAGTTCAATGAGCAGTTCTTC
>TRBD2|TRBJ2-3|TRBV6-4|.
CASIQGPGLATDTQYF
TGTGCCAGCATTCAAGGACCGGGACTAGCAACAGATACGCAGTATTTT
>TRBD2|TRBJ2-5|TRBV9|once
CASSVGPTSGQETQYF
TGTGCCAGCAGCGTCGGTCCGACTAGCGGGCAAGAGACCCAGTACTTC
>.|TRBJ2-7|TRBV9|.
CASSVRDLDYEQYF
TGTGCCAGCAGCGTAAGAGACTTAGACTACGAGCAGTACTTC
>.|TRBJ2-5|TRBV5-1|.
CASSLAAGEETQYF
TGCGCCAGCAGCTTGGCCGCAGGGGAAGAGACCCAGTACTTC
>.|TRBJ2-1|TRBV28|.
CASSPGGLDYNEQFF
TGTGCCAGCAGCCCTGGAGGGTTGGATTACAATGAGCAGTTCTTC
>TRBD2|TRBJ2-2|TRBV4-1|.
CASRLAGVGTGELFF
TGCGCCAGCAGACTAGCGGGAGTCGGTACCGGGGAGCTGTTTTTT
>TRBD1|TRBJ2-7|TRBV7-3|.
CASSSDRGGEQYF
TGTGCCAGCAGCTCCGACAGGGGGGGCGAGCAGTACTTC
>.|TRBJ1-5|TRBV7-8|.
CASSPNIQGFQPQHF
TGTGCCAGCAGCCCTAATATACAGGGCTTCCAGCCCCAGCATTTT
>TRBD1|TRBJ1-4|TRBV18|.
CASGDRGLNEKLFF
TGTGCCAGCGGCGACAGGGGCCTTAATGAAAAACTGTTTTTT
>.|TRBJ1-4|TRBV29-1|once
CSAQGPGSGKLFF
TGCAGCGCACAGGGCCCTGGCTCCGGGAAACTGTTTTTT
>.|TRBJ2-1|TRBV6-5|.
CASRRDTQGDEQFF
TGTGCCAGCAGACGGGACACCCAAGGGGATGAGCAGTTCTTC